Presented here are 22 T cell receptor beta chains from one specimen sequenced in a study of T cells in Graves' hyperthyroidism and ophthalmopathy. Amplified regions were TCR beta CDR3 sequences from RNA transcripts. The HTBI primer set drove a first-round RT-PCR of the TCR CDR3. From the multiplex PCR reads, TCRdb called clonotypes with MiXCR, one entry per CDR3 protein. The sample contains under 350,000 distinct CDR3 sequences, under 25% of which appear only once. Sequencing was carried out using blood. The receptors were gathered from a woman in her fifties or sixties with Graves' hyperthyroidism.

CDR3 sequence: CASSETVRYGYTF. The CDR3 DNA sequence: TGTGCCAGCAGTGAAACCGTACGATATGGCTACACCTTC. This rearrangement joins TRBV6-1 to TRBJ1-2; D is uncertain. Germline CDR1 reads MNHNS; CDR2 reads SASEGT. V was pared by 2 bases and J by 5 bases, with 9 bases between. The CDR3 runs to 13 residues.

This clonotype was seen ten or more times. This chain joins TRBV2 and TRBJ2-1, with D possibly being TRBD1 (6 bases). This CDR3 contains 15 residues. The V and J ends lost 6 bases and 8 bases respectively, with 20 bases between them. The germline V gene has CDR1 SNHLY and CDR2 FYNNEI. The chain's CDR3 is CASRYPGPKGDEQFF. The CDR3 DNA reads TGTGCCAGCAGGTATCCGGGACCGAAGGGGGATGAGCAGTTCTTC.

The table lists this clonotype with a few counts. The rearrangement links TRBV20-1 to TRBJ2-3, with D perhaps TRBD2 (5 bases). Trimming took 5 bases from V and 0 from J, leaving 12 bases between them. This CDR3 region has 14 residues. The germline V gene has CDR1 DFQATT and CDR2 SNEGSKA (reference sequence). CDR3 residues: CSAPDSSSTDTQYF. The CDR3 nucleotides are TGCAGTGCTCCGGACTCGTCTAGCACAGATACGCAGTATTTT.

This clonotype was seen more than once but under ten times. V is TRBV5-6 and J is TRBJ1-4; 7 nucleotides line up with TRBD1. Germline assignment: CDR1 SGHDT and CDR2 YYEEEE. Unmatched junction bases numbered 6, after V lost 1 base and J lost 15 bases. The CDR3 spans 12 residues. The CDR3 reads CASSLTGDRVFF. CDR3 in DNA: TGTGCCAGCAGCTTGACAGGGGATCGGGTGTTTTTT.

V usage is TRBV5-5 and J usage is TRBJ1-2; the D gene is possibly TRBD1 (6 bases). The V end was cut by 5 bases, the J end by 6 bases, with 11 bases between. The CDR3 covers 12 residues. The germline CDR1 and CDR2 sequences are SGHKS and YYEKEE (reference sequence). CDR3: CASSYREHGYTF. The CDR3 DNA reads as TGTGCCAGCAGTTACAGGGAACATGGCTACACCTTC.

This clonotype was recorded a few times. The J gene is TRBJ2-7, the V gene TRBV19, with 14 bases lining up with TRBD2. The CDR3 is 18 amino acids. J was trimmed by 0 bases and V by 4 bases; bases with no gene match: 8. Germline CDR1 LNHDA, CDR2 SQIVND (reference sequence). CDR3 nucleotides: TGTGCCAGTAGTAAGACTAGCGGGGGGGCCCGGAGCTCCTACGAGCAGTACTTC. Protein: CASSKTSGGARSSYEQYF.

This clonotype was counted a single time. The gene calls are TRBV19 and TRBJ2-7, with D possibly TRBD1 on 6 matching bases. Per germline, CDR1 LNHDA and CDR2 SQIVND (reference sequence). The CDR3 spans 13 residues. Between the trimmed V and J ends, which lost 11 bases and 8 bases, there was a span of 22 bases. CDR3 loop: CAQARGTFEQQYF. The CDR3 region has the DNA TGTGCCCAGGCAAGGGGGACCTTCGAGCAGCAGTACTTC.

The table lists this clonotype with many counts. The CDR3 loop reads CASSRPQGTYEQYF. The CDR3 DNA reads TGTGCCAGCAGCAGACCCCAGGGTACCTACGAGCAGTACTTC. The V gene is TRBV28, the J gene TRBJ2-7; D perhaps matches TRBD1 (5 bases). Germline lookup yields CDR1 MDHEN and CDR2 SYDVKM. The V end was cut by 6 bases, the J end by 2 bases, with 14 bases between. The CDR3 has 14 residues.

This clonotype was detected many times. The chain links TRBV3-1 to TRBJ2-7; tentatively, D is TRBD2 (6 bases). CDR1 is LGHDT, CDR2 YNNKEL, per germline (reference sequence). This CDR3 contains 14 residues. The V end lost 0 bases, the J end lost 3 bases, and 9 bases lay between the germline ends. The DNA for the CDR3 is TGTGCCAGCAGCCAAGATGGGGGGATCTACGAGCAGTACTTC. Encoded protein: CASSQDGGIYEQYF.

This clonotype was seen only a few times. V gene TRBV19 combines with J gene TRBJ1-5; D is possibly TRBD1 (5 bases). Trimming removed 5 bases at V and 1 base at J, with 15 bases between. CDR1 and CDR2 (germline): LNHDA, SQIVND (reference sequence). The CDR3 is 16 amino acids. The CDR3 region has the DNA TGTGCCAGTAGTCTAAAGGGGCAGATGAGCAATCAGCCCCAGCATTTT. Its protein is CASSLKGQMSNQPQHF.

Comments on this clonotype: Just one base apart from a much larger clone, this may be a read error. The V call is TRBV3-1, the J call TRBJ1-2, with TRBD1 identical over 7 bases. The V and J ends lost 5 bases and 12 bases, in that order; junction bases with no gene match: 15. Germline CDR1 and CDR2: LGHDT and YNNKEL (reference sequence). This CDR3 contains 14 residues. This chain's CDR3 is CASSWDSERYGHTF. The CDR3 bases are TGTGCCAGCAGCTGGGACAGTGAGCGGTACGGCCACACCTTC.

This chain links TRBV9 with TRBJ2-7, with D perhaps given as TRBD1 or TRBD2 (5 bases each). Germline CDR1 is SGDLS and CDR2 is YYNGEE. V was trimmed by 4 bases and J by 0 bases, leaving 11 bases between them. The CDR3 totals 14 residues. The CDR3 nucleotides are TGTGCCAGCAGCACCCGGGACCCCTCCTACGAGCAGTACTTC. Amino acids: CASSTRDPSYEQYF.

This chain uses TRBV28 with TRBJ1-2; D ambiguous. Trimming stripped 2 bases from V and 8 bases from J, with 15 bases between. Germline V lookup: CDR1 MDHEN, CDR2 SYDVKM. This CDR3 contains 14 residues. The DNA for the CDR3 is TGTGCCAGCAGTTTAGGGAGTTCGTACAACGGCTACACCTTC. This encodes CASSLGSSYNGYTF.

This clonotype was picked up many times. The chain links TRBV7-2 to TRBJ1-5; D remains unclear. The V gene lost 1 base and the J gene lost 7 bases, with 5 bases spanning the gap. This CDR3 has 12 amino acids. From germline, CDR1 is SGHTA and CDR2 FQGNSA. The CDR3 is CASSLGEQPQHF. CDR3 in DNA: TGTGCCAGCAGCTTAGGGGAACAGCCCCAGCATTTT.

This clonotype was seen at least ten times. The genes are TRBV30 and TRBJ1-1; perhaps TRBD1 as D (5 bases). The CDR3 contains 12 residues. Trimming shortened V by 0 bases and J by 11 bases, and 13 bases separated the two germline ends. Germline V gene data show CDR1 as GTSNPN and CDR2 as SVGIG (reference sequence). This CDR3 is CAWSVQATSAFF. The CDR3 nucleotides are TGTGCCTGGAGTGTACAGGCTACATCGGCTTTCTTT.

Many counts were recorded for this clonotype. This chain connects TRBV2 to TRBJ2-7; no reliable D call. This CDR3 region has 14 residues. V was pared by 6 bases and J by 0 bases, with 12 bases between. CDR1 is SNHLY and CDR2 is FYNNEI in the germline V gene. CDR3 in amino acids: CASRPQVSSYEQYF. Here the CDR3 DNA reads TGTGCCAGCAGGCCGCAGGTTAGCTCCTACGAGCAGTACTTC. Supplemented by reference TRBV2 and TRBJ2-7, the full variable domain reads EPEVTQTPSHQVTQMGQEVILRCVPISNHLYFYWYRQILGQKVEFLVSFYNNEISEKSEIFDDQFSVERPDGSNFTLKIRSTKLEDSAMYFCASRPQVSSYEQYFGPGTRLTVT.

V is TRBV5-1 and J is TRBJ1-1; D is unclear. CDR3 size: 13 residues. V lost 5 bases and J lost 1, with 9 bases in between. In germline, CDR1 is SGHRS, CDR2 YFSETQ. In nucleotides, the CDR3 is TGCGCCAGCAGGAGGGAAACGAACACTGAAGCTTTCTTT. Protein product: CASRRETNTEAFF.

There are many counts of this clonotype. CDR3 coding DNA: TGTGCCAGCGTGGGACAGGGGGTGGTTAATGAAAAACTGTTTTTT. It codes for CASVGQGVVNEKLFF. This chain connects TRBV12-3 or TRBV12-4 to TRBJ1-4, with TRBD1 matching over 11 bases. With V trimmed by 8 bases and J by 4 bases, 6 bases remained unmatched. The CDR3 length is 15 residues.

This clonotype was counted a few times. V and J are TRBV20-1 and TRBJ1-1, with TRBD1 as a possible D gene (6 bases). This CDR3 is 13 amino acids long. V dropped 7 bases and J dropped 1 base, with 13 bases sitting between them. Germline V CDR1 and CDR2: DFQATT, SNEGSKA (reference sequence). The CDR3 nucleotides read TGCAGTGTATCCACAGGGTCGAACACTGAAGCTTTCTTT. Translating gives CSVSTGSNTEAFF.

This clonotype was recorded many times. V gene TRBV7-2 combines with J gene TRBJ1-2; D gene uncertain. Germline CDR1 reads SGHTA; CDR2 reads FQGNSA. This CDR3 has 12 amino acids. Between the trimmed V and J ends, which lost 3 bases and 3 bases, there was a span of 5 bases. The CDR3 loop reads CASSFLDYGYTF. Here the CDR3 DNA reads TGTGCCAGCAGCTTTTTGGACTATGGCTACACCTTC.

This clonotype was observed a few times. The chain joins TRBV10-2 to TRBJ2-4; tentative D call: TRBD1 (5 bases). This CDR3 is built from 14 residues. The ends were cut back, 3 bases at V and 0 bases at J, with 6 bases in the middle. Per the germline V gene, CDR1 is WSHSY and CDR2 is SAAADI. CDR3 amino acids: CASSEQVAKNIQYF. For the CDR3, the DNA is TGCGCCAGCAGTGAACAGGTAGCCAAAAACATTCAGTACTTC.

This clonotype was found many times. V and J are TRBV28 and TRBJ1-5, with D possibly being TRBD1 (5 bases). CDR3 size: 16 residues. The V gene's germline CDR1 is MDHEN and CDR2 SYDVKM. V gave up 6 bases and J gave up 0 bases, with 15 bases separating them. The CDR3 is CASRGLKGPSNQPQHF. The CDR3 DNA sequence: TGTGCCAGCAGGGGATTAAAGGGGCCTAGCAATCAGCCCCAGCATTTT.